This T cell receptor beta chain was sequenced in a study of blood T cell repertoires in COVID-19. The CDR3 covers 16 residues. Germline V CDR1 and CDR2: MGHRA, YSYEKL. Germline trimming cut 5 bases from V and 9 bases from J; bases unmatched to any gene: 15. This clone was recorded a few times. Only in-frame clones appear in the TCRdb table, and some are missing; sequencing was by immunoSEQ multiplex PCR. This sample yields a few hundred thousand clones, of which approximately 88% are seen a single time; about 6.8% belongs to the top ten. This TCR was recovered from a man aged 18 to 29 who had recovered from COVID-19. Sample: peripheral blood. The chain links TRBV4-1 to TRBJ1-5; 8 bases align to TRBD1. The CDR3 here is CASSLGLDRDLRPQHF. CDR3 sequence (DNA): TGCGCCAGCAGCTTGGGGTTGGACAGGGACCTTCGGCCCCAGCATTTT.